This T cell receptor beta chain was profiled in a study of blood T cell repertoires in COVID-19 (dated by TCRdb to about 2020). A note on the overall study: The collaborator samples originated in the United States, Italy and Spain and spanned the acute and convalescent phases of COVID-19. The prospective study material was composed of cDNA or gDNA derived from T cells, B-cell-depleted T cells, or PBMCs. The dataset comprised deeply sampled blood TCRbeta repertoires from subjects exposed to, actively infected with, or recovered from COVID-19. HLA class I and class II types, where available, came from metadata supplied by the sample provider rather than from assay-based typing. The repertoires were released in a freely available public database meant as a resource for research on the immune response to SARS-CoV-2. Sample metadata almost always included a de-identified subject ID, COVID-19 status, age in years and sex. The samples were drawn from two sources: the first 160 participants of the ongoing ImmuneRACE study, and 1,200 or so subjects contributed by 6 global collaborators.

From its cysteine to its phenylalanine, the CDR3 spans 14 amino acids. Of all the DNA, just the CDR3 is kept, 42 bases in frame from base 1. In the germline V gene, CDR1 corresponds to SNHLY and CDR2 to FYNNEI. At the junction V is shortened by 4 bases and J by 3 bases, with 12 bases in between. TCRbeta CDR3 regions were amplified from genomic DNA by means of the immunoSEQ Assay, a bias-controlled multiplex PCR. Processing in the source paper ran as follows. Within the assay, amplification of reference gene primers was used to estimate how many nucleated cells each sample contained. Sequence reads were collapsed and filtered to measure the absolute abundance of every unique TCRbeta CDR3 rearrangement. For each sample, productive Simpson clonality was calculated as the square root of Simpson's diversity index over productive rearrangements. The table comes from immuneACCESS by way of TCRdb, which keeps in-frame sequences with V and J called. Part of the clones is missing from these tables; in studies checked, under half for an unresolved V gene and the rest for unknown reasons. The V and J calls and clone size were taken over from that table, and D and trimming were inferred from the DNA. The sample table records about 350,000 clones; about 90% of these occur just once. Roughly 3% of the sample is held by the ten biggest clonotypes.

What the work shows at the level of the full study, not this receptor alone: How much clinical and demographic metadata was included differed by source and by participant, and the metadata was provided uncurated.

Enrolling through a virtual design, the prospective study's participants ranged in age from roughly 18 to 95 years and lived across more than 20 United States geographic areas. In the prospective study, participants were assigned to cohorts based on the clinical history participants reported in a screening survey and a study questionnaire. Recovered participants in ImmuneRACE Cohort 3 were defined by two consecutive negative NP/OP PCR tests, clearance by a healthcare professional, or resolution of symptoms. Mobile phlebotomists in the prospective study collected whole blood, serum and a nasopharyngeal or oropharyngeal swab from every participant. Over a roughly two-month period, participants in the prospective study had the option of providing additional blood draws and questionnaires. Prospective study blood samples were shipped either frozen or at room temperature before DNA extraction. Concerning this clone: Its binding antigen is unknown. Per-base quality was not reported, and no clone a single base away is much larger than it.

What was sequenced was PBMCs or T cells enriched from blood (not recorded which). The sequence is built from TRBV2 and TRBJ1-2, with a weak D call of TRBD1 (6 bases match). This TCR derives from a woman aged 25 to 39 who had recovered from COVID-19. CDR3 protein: CASSGMAGDYGYTF. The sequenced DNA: TGTGCCAGCAGTGGGATGGCAGGGGACTATGGCTACACCTTC.